This TCR beta chain is drawn from a study of blood T cell repertoires in COVID-19. Across the study: Acute and convalescent COVID-19 specimens originated in the United States, Italy and Spain. In each case, the material was cDNA or gDNA derived from T cells, B-cell-depleted T cells, or PBMCs.

Original processing methods: By means of reference gene primer amplification, nucleated cell counts were estimated. Clones were read by immunoSEQ multiplex PCR, and TCRdb kept only the in-frame ones, dropping some. Clone size and the V and J calls come from that table; the DNA yielded D and trimming. The data hold fewer than 300,000 clones, with approximately 87% observed a single time. This clone was detected only a few times. While infection was still active, Seattle patients were enrolled and then followed longitudinally. This clonotype was obtained from a young woman with COVID-19, enrolled during active disease. The sample taken for sequencing was peripheral blood.

The CDR3 sequence is CASSLVDSSGGDNEQFF. In DNA form, the CDR3 reads TGTGCCAGCAGCTTAGTCGATTCCAGCGGGGGGGACAATGAGCAGTTCTTC. The chain recombines TRBV7-2 with TRBJ2-1; 10 nucleotides align to TRBD2. Germline-derived CDR1 and CDR2 are SGHTA and FQGNSA. Trimming removed 1 base from V and 5 bases from J; junction bases left unmatched: 8. The CDR3 is 17 amino acids.